This T cell receptor (beta chain) emerged from a study of shared clonotypes between healthy human individuals. General observations from the study: Though the depth was large, rarefaction showed that sorted-subset sequencing was incomplete. The study sampled only blood, and tissue repertoires likely differ. It was observed that 4% to 6% of naive CD4 clonotypes were shared across several donors.

The CD4+ fraction was divided into a CD45RA+ naive subset and a CD45RA-negative memory subset. Comment on this clone: The antigen is unknown.

CDR3 length: 12 amino acids. Trimming took off 2 bases at V and 5 bases at J, with 4 bases between the two ends. Germline CDR1 LGHNT, CDR2 FRNRAP. Repertoires were generated with immunoSEQ multiplex PCR, while TCRdb's copy carries only in-frame clones and drops some. The repertoire holds millions of clones, with 90% to 95% as singletons. The V call is TRBV12-5, the J call TRBJ1-5; no definite D call. This receptor was obtained from a man in his late teens or twenties in good health. Material for sequencing was naive CD4+ T cells sorted from blood. As to subset: CD45RA+ positively selected. CDR3 DNA sequence: TGTGCTAGTGGTTTGAATTATCAGCCCCAGCATTTT. Translating it yields CASGLNYQPQHF.